The clone carrying this T cell receptor (beta chain) was counted a few times. The germline gives CDR1 SGHDN, CDR2 FVKESK. The germline V and J ends were trimmed by 5 bases and 4 bases, with 13 bases remaining between them. The CDR3 consists of 14 residues. The second PCR ran roughly 6 to 11 cycles with a sample-barcoded 5' primer and J-beta primers. Using its own MiXCR run on the 5' RACE reads, TCRdb lists one record per CDR3 protein. The sample has about 500,000 distinct CDR3 sequences, less than 25% seen once. The data belong to a study of blood T cells in healthy people across ages. These same records also appear under a second study, on T cells of mothers and their children.

This sequence was found in a boy aged 5-17 years in good health. The chain joins TRBV14 to TRBJ2-3; D gene uncertain. The sequenced material came from blood. This CDR3 is CASSFFTGADTQYF. DNA of the CDR3: TGTGCCAGCAGCTTCTTTACTGGAGCAGATACGCAGTATTTT.